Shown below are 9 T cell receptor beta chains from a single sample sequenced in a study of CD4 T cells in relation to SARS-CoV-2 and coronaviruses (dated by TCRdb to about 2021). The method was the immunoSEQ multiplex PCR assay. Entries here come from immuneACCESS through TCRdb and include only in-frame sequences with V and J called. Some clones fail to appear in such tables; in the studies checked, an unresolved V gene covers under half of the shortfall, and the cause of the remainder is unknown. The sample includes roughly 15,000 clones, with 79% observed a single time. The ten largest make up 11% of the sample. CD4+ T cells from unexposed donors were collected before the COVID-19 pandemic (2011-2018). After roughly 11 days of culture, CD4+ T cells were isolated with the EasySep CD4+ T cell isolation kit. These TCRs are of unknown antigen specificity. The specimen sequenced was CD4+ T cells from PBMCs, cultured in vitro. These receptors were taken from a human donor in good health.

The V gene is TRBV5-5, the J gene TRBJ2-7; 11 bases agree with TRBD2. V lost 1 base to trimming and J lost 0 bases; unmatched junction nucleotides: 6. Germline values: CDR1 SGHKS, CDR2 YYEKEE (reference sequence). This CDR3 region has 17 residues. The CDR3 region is CASSLTSGGFYSYEQYF. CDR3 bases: TGTGCCAGCAGCTTGACTAGCGGGGGCTTCTACTCCTACGAGCAGTACTTC.

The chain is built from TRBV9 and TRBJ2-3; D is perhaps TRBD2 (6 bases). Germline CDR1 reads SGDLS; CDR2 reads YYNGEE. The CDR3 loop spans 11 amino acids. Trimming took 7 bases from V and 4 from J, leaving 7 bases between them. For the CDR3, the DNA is TGTGCCAGCGGAGGGGCAGATACGCAGTATTTT. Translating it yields CASGGADTQYF.

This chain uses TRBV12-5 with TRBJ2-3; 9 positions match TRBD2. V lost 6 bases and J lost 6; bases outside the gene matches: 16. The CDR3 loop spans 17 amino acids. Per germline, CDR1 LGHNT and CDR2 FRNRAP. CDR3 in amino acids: CASGSSRSGRSGDTQYF. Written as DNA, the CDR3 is TGTGCTAGTGGAAGCTCACGAAGCGGGAGGTCCGGGGATACGCAGTATTTT.

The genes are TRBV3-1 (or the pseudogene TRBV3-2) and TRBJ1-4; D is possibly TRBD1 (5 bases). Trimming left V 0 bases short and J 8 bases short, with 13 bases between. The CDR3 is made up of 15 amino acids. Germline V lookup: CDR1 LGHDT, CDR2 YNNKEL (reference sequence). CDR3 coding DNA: TGTGCCAGCAGCCAAGATCAGGGTATACAAGAAAAACTGTTTTTT. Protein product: CASSQDQGIQEKLFF.

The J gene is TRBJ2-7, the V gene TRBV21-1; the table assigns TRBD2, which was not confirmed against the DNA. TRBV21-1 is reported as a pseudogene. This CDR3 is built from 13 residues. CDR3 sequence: CASSPMRREERYF. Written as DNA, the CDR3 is TGTGCCAGCAGCCCCATGAGGAGGGAGGAACGGTACTTC.

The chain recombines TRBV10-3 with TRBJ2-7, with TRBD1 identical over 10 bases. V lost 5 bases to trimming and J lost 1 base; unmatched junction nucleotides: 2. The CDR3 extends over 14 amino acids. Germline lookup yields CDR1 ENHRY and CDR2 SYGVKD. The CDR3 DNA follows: TGTGCCATCAGTCGGACAGGGGGATCCTACGAGCAGTACTTC. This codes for CAISRTGGSYEQYF.

CDR3 nucleotides: TGCGCCAGCAGCCAAGCAGGCAGGGGCACTGAAGCTTTCTTT. Its translation: CASSQAGRGTEAFF. The chain employs TRBV4-3 and TRBJ1-1, with D possibly matching TRBD1 (6 bases). This CDR3 is 14 amino acids long. With 1 base removed from V and 4 bases from J, the gap between germline ends came to 10 bases. CDR1 and CDR2 (germline): LGHNA, YSLEER.

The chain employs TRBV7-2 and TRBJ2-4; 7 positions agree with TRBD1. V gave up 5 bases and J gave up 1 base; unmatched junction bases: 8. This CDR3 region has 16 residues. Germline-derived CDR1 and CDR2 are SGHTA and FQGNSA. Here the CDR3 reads CASSADRIGAKNIQYF. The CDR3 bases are TGTGCCAGCAGCGCGGACAGGATTGGGGCCAAAAACATTCAGTACTTC.

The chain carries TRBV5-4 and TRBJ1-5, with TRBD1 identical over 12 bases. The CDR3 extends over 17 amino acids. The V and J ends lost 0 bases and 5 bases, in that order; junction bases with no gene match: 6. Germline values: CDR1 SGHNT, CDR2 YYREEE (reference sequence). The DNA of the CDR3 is TGTGCCAGCAGCTTGGCTGGGGGACAGGGGGCAGATCAGCCCCAGCATTTT. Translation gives CASSLAGGQGADQPQHF. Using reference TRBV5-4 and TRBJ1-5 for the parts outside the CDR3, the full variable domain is ETGVTQSPTHLIKTRGQQVTLRCSSQSGHNTVSWYQQALGQGPQFIFQYYREEENGRGNFPPRFSGLQFPNYSSELNVNALELDDSALYLCASSLAGGQGADQPQHFGDGTRLSIL.